Listed here are 17 T cell receptor beta chains from one sample, sequenced in a study of T-cell reconstitution after alpha-beta-depleted transplantation in children. The TCRbeta library was prepared with unique molecular identifiers. Via MiXCR, TCRdb re-called the PCR reads, giving one row per CDR3 protein. This repertoire shows some 250,000 distinct CDR3 sequences, around 11% found once; its top ten account for around 2.5%. The sample was PBMCs from the stem cell graft donor, taken from the stem cell graft. These TCRs come from a human donor who donated a stem cell graft to a child with acute lymphoblastic leukemia.

This clonotype was counted ten times or more. The chain carries TRBV5-1 and TRBJ2-1, with 11 positions matching TRBD2. The CDR3 is 18 residues long. Germline values: CDR1 SGHRS, CDR2 YFSETQ. V shed 4 bases, J shed 2 bases, and the junction held 11 bases outside the gene matches. In DNA form, the CDR3 reads TGCGCCAGCAGCCATGGGCGTAGCGGGAGGGGAGCCTACAATGAGCAGTTCTTC. This gives the protein CASSHGRSGRGAYNEQFF.

This clonotype was recorded many times. The chain links TRBV18 to TRBJ1-3; 8 positions match TRBD1. Trimming took 5 bases from V and 0 from J; bases not matched to a gene: 9. The CDR3 is 17 residues long. Germline CDR1 KGHSH, CDR2 LQKENI. As DNA, the CDR3 is TGTGCCAGCTCAACCGGGACAGGATTTATCTCTGGAAACACCATATATTTT. Translation: CASSTGTGFISGNTIYF.

Comment on this clonotype: Possible read error: a much larger clone is one base away. This chain uses TRBV7-9 with TRBJ2-7, with 7 nucleotides matching TRBD1. CDR3 size: 13 residues. V shed 5 bases and J 11 bases; nucleotides not matched to a gene: 12. The germline V gene has CDR1 SEHNR and CDR2 FQNEAQ (reference sequence). The CDR3, as DNA: TGTGCCAGCAGCGTGACCGGGACAGAAGAGGAGTACTTC. This encodes CASSVTGTEEEYF.

Ten or more counts support this clonotype. The genes are TRBV28 and TRBJ1-2, with a possible D match to TRBD1 (6 bases). The germline CDR1 and CDR2 sequences are MDHEN and SYDVKM. The V end lost 8 bases, the J end lost 5 bases, and 15 bases lay between the germline ends. The CDR3 consists of 13 residues. CDR3 DNA: TGTGCCAGCGTAGGGGACACCCTTTATGGCTACACCTTC. As protein: CASVGDTLYGYTF.

This chain uses TRBV7-9 with TRBJ2-1, with TRBD2 matching 10 bases. The J segment lost 6 bases and the V segment lost 3 bases, leaving 5 bases of the junction unmatched. The CDR3 length is 15 residues. CDR1 SEHNR and CDR2 FQNEAQ come from the germline V gene (reference sequence). CDR3 nucleotide sequence: TGTGCCAGCAGCTTTAGCGGGAGGAGTACCAATGAGCAGTTCTTC. Protein: CASSFSGRSTNEQFF.

In this sample, this clonotype turned up many times. V is TRBV6-5 and J is TRBJ1-4, with 8 bases matching TRBD1. Looked up from germline, CDR1 is MNHEY and CDR2 is SVGAGI. Trimming removed 4 bases from V and 8 bases from J; junction bases left unmatched: 18. This CDR3 region has 18 residues. The CDR3 loop reads CASSWFKVGQGSGEKLFF. Written as DNA, the CDR3 is TGTGCCAGCAGTTGGTTCAAGGTCGGACAGGGTTCAGGCGAAAAACTGTTTTTT.

This clonotype was picked up many times. The chain combines TRBV6-5 with TRBJ2-7; weak D call: TRBD1 (6 bases). The ends were cut back, 0 bases at V and 7 bases at J, with 16 bases in the middle. The CDR3 has 15 amino acids. The germline CDR1 and CDR2 sequences are MNHEY and SVGAGI. CDR3 in amino acids: CASSYSRGRGPEQYF. The CDR3 bases are TGTGCCAGCAGTTACTCCCGGGGCAGGGGTCCGGAGCAGTACTTC.

Ten or more counts support this clonotype. The chain couples TRBV20-1 to TRBJ2-7, with D maybe TRBD1 (5 bases). Trimming removed 2 bases at V and 3 bases at J, with 17 bases between. This CDR3 region has 15 residues. Per the germline V gene, CDR1 is DFQATT and CDR2 is SNEGSKA (reference sequence). The CDR3 bases are TGCAGTGCTAGATCTGAGACAGACCAGGGCTACGAGCAGTACTTC. This translates into CSARSETDQGYEQYF.

This clonotype occurred many times. The V and J genes are TRBV27 and TRBJ2-5; D perhaps matches TRBD1 (5 bases). From germline, CDR1 is MNHEY and CDR2 SMNVEV (reference sequence). Trimming left V 4 bases short and J 7 bases short, with 16 bases between. The CDR3 length is 14 residues. The CDR3 DNA reads as TGTGCCAGCAGTTCCACAAACCGACAGCCGACCCAGTACTTC. Its translation: CASSSTNRQPTQYF.

This chain's CDR3 is CASSLGTEQYF. In DNA, the CDR3 is TGTGCCAGCAGCTTAGGGACAGAGCAGTACTTC. The chain joins TRBV3-1 to TRBJ2-7; TRBD1 is a possible D gene (6 bases). V was shortened by 5 bases and J by 7 bases, with 9 bases between the two germline ends. The germline gives CDR1 LGHDT, CDR2 YNNKEL (reference sequence). The CDR3 consists of 11 residues.

This clonotype has a count of ten or more. The chain joins TRBV10-3 to TRBJ1-1, with D tentatively TRBD1 (6 bases). The CDR3 is 19 residues long. Germline loops: CDR1 ENHRY, CDR2 SYGVKD. Trimming removed 6 bases from V and 0 bases from J, with 26 bases in between. CDR3 loop: CAISRGLKTEQLMNTEAFF. The CDR3 DNA follows: TGTGCCATCAGCCGGGGGCTAAAGACGGAGCAACTAATGAACACTGAAGCTTTCTTT.

This clonotype was seen many times. The chain carries TRBV6-5 and TRBJ2-3; 12 bases are a match to TRBD2. The CDR3 loop spans 17 amino acids. V lost 2 bases and J lost 0; bases outside the gene matches: 3. Germline-derived CDR1 and CDR2 are MNHEY and SVGAGI. The CDR3 DNA is TGTGCCAGCAGTTACCTTGGACTAGCGGGGAGCACAGATACGCAGTATTTT. This codes for CASSYLGLAGSTDTQYF.

This clonotype was picked up many times. This chain links TRBV7-8 with TRBJ2-2; D unresolved. Germline values: CDR1 SGHVS, CDR2 FQNEAQ. V was cut by 3 bases and J by 1 base, with 6 bases left in between. This CDR3 has 14 residues. The CDR3 loop is CASSFSVNTGELFF. The CDR3 region has the DNA TGTGCCAGCAGCTTCAGTGTGAACACCGGGGAGCTGTTTTTT. Full variable domain (missing parts from reference TRBV7-8 and TRBJ2-2): GAGVSQSPRYKVAKRGQDVALRCDPISGHVSLFWYQQALGQGPEFLTYFQNEAQLDKSGLPSDRFFAERPEGSVSTLKIQRTQQEDSAVYLCASSFSVNTGELFFGEGSRLTVL.

This clonotype was counted many times. The chain uses TRBV12-3 or TRBV12-4 and TRBJ1-5; D unresolved. V was clipped by 1 base and J by 1 base, with 8 bases between them. The CDR3 is made up of 15 amino acids. CDR3 in amino acids: CASSLGSGSNQPQHF. The CDR3 DNA reads TGTGCCAGCAGTTTAGGTTCCGGAAGCAATCAGCCCCAGCATTTT.

Many counts were recorded for this clonotype. The chain recombines TRBV29-1 with TRBJ2-5; 7 nucleotides agree with TRBD1. The CDR3 covers 12 residues. Germline V gene data show CDR1 as SQVTM and CDR2 as ANQGSEA. The junction had 1 base not matched to a gene; V was cut back by 4 bases and J by 2 bases. CDR3 sequence (DNA): TGCAGCGTTGCAGGGGGACAAGAGACCCAGTACTTC. Translating gives CSVAGGQETQYF. Full variable domain (missing parts from reference TRBV29-1 and TRBJ2-5): SAVISQKPSRDICQRGTSLTIQCQVDSQVTMMFWYRQQPGQSLTLIATANQGSEATYESGFVIDKFPISRPNLTFSTLTVSNMSPEDSSIYLCSVAGGQETQYFGPGTRLLVL.

This clonotype has a count of ten or more. V is TRBV5-1 and J is TRBJ2-1; D is unresolved. V lost 0 bases and J 7 bases, leaving 8 bases between the germline ends. The CDR3 loop spans 13 amino acids. Germline values: CDR1 SGHRS, CDR2 YFSETQ. The CDR3 DNA is TGCGCCAGCAGCTTGGGGTCCAAAAATGAGCAGTTCTTC. Its translation: CASSLGSKNEQFF.

The chain recombines TRBV27 with TRBJ2-7; 7 bases are a match to TRBD1. This CDR3 has 14 amino acids. The germline V gene has CDR1 MNHEY and CDR2 SMNVEV (reference sequence). Trimming at V came to 5 bases and at J to 2 bases, leaving 6 bases not matched to a gene. The CDR3 region is CASSVKGATYEQYF. DNA of the CDR3: TGTGCCAGCAGTGTTAAGGGGGCGACCTACGAGCAGTACTTC.